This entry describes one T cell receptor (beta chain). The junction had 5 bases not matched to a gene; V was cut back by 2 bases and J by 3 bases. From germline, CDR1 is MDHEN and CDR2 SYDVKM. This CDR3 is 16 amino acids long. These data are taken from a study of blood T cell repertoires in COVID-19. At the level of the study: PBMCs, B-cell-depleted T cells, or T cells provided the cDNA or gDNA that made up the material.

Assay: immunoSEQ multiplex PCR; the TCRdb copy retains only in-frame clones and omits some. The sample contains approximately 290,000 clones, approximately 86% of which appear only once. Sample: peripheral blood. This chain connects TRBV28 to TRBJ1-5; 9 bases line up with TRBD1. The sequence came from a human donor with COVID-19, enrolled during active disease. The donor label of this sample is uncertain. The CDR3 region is CASSLRDRVNNQPQHF. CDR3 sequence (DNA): TGTGCCAGCAGTTTAAGGGACAGGGTTAACAATCAGCCCCAGCATTTT.